The clone carrying this T cell receptor beta chain was seen many times. Its cognate antigen is unknown. Two oligonucleotides, mixed equimolar, formed the beta constant-region primer covering TRBC1 and TRBC2. Four rounds of PCR amplified the ligated cDNA using nested alpha and beta constant-region primers plus SP2. TCRdb re-analysed the UMI-ligation and nested PCR reads in MiXCR, keeping a single row per CDR3 protein. The sample includes under 150,000 distinct CDR3 sequences, approximately 21% of them seen just once. Trimming cost V 3 bases and J 4 bases, with 12 bases left between them. Germline V lookup: CDR1 SGHRS, CDR2 YFSETQ. The CDR3 extends over 14 amino acids. The record originates from a study of naive and memory T cell subsets. Study results and limitations: A few larger clonotypes appeared in naive repertoires, especially CD8, possibly memory cells re-expressing CD45RA. Gini index rose across naive, CM, EM and EMRA in CD4 and CD8. There was no ground truth to check naive and memory subset results. Over 95% of naive TCR sequences appeared only once after error correction, unlike memory subsets.

Specimen: naive CD8+ T cells from blood. This sequence joins TRBV5-1 and TRBJ2-3; possibly TRBD1 for D (6 bases). This receptor was taken from a human donor in good health. The CDR3 DNA follows: TGCGCCAGCAGCTCAGGGGTTGTGGCAGATACGCAGTATTTT. Its protein is CASSSGVVADTQYF.